The 23 T cell receptor beta chains in this list originate from one sample, sequenced in a study of identical twins. TCRdb re-derived calls from the 5' RACE reads in MiXCR, one entry per CDR3 protein. The sample contains around 500,000 distinct CDR3 sequences, 13% to 15% of which appear only once. The data were also submitted as part of a second study, on yellow fever vaccine responses in identical twins.

The sequencing input was CD4+ T cells sorted from blood. These TCRs come from a woman aged 18-35 years in good health.

The V gene is TRBV6-1, the J gene TRBJ2-7; the D gene could be TRBD1 or TRBD2 (6 bases each). The germline CDR1 and CDR2 sequences are MNHNS and SASEGT. CDR3 length: 15 residues. The germline V and J ends were trimmed by 6 bases and 8 bases, with 23 bases remaining between them. The CDR3 loop reads CASSRRGQAYHQQYF. In nucleotides, the CDR3 is TGTGCCAGCAGCCGCCGGGGGCAGGCATACCACCAGCAGTACTTC.

This clonotype was counted many times. This sequence joins TRBV12-3 or TRBV12-4 and TRBJ2-1, with 9 bases identical to TRBD2. Trimming cost V 7 bases and J 2 bases; bases outside gene matches: 6. This CDR3 spans 15 amino acids. The CDR3, as DNA: TGTGCCAGCAAAATAGCGGGAGCGCCCTACAATGAGCAGTTCTTC. Its translation: CASKIAGAPYNEQFF.

The rearrangement joins TRBV5-1 to TRBJ2-7; D unresolved. In germline, CDR1 is SGHRS, CDR2 YFSETQ. This CDR3 has 17 amino acids. Trimming cost V 4 bases and J 2 bases, with 22 bases left between them. The CDR3 loop is CASSRTTGSSFAYEQYF. As DNA, the CDR3 is TGCGCCAGCAGCCGAACTACCGGGTCCTCTTTCGCCTACGAGCAGTACTTC.

This clonotype was counted at least ten times. The chain joins TRBV6-2 or TRBV6-3 to TRBJ2-1, with TRBD2 identical over 9 bases. The CDR3 length is 15 residues. J gave up 7 bases and V 2 bases, and 6 bases lay outside the gene matches. The germline CDR1 and CDR2 sequences are MNHEY and SVGEGT. CDR3 loop: CASSYESGRLNEQFF. The CDR3 nucleotides are TGTGCCAGCAGTTACGAGAGCGGGAGGCTAAATGAGCAGTTCTTC.

The table lists this clonotype with many counts. The chain carries TRBV9 and TRBJ1-4; D is uncertain. Germline V gene data show CDR1 as SGDLS and CDR2 as YYNGEE. The CDR3 contains 15 residues. The V end was cut by 4 bases, the J end by 4 bases, with 14 bases between. The CDR3 here is CASSPLLDSNEKLFF. The DNA for the CDR3 is TGTGCCAGCAGCCCCCTCCTGGATAGTAATGAAAAACTGTTTTTT.

The chain employs TRBV7-9 and TRBJ2-2; D is ambiguous. The CDR3 consists of 15 residues. The V gene's germline CDR1 is SEHNR and CDR2 FQNEAQ (reference sequence). Trimming pared 0 bases from V and 3 bases from J, leaving 8 bases between. CDR3 region: CASSLAQSDTGELFF. The DNA for the CDR3 is TGTGCCAGCAGCTTAGCGCAATCAGACACCGGGGAGCTGTTTTTT. Full variable domain (rest looked up from reference TRBV7-9 and TRBJ2-2): DTGVSQNPRHKITKRGQNVTFRCDPISEHNRLYWYRQTLGQGPEFLTYFQNEAQLEKSRLLSDRFSAERPKGSFSTLEIQRTEQGDSAMYLCASSLAQSDTGELFFGEGSRLTVL.

V gene TRBV5-1 combines with J gene TRBJ2-4; 10 bases match TRBD2. The germline CDR1 and CDR2 sequences are SGHRS and YFSETQ. Germline trimming cut 4 bases from V and 8 bases from J; bases unmatched to any gene: 6. CDR3 size: 14 residues. The chain's CDR3 is CASSTAGTSDIQYF. CDR3 bases: TGCGCCAGCAGCACCGCCGGGACTAGCGACATTCAGTACTTC.

This rearrangement joins TRBV2 to TRBJ1-5; possibly TRBD1 for D (6 bases). The CDR3 runs to 16 residues. Trimming pared 8 bases from V and 1 base from J, leaving 18 bases between. CDR1 is SNHLY, CDR2 FYNNEI, per germline. The CDR3, as DNA: TGTGCCAGCTCTCAGGGGAGGGGTGGAAGCAATCAGCCCCAGCATTTT. Amino acids: CASSQGRGGSNQPQHF.

The chain carries TRBV4-1 and TRBJ2-1; 10 bases agree with TRBD1. From germline, CDR1 is MGHRA and CDR2 YSYEKL. Germline trimming cut 0 bases from V and 1 base from J; bases unmatched to any gene: 15. This CDR3 has 21 amino acids. DNA of the CDR3: TGCGCCAGCAGCCAAGAACACCTGAGACAGGGGGCGGTAAGGTCCTACAATGAGCAGTTCTTC. It is translated as CASSQEHLRQGAVRSYNEQFF.

This clonotype occurred a few times. V is TRBV5-1 and J is TRBJ2-2; 12 nucleotides align to TRBD2. The CDR3 is 16 amino acids. The trim removed 6 bases at V and 6 bases at J, leaving 9 bases unmatched. The germline V gene has CDR1 SGHRS and CDR2 YFSETQ. This CDR3 reads CASTRASGRVPGELFF. The DNA of the CDR3 is TGCGCCAGCACCCGCGCTAGCGGGAGGGTGCCCGGGGAGCTGTTTTTT.

This clonotype has more than one count but fewer than ten. CDR3 residues: CASSERPPSGANVLTF. In DNA form, the CDR3 reads TGTGCCAGCAGTGAAAGGCCCCCCTCTGGGGCCAACGTCCTGACTTTC. The chain recombines TRBV2 with TRBJ2-6; D not resolved. The CDR3 contains 16 residues. Trimming shortened V by 2 bases and J by 0 bases, and 8 bases separated the two germline ends. Germline loops: CDR1 SNHLY, CDR2 FYNNEI.

The chain has TRBV23-1 and TRBJ2-7, with no clear D. TRBV23-1 is marked as an open reading frame, function uncertain. V lost 0 bases and J 2 bases, leaving 8 bases between the germline ends. The length of the CDR3 is 14 residues. CDR3 sequence reads: CASSQSRSTYEQYF. The CDR3 DNA is TGCGCCAGCAGTCAATCGAGGTCCACCTACGAGCAGTACTTC.

This sequence joins TRBV10-1 and TRBJ2-3; D call uncertain. This CDR3 spans 15 amino acids. Trimming stripped 6 bases from V and 0 bases from J, with 13 bases between. Germline V lookup: CDR1 WNHNN, CDR2 SYGVQD (reference sequence). In DNA, the CDR3 is TGCGCCAGCAGGGCAGAGACGACTAGCACAGATACGCAGTATTTT. Translated, it gives CASRAETTSTDTQYF.

This clonotype was observed many times. The genes are TRBV27 and TRBJ2-5, with D uncertain. This CDR3 comprises 14 residues. V lost 5 bases, J lost 4 bases, and 14 bases lay in between. Germline V gene data show CDR1 as MNHEY and CDR2 as SMNVEV (reference sequence). The CDR3 is CASSPRTGGETQYF. As DNA, the CDR3 is TGTGCCAGCAGTCCGCGGACGGGCGGAGAGACCCAGTACTTC.

The chain couples TRBV12-3 or TRBV12-4 to TRBJ1-5; a possible D gene is TRBD1 (5 bases). This CDR3 has 12 residues. V shed 4 bases and J shed 9 bases, with 10 bases lying between them. In DNA form, the CDR3 reads TGTGCCAGCAGTTCCAGGGTTTTGCCCCAGCATTTT. Amino acid sequence: CASSSRVLPQHF.

In this sample, this clonotype turned up many times. The chain joins TRBV5-1 to TRBJ1-6, with no clear D. Trimming removed 1 base from V and 5 bases from J, with 10 bases in between. The CDR3 sequence is 15 residues long. Looked up from germline, CDR1 is SGHRS and CDR2 is YFSETQ. The CDR3 loop reads CASSLSADNNSPLHF. DNA of the CDR3: TGCGCCAGCAGCTTGTCGGCCGACAATAATTCACCCCTCCACTTT.

This clonotype was observed many times. This chain uses TRBV4-3 with TRBJ2-5; 7 nucleotides align to TRBD1. The CDR3 covers 14 residues. CDR1 is LGHNA, CDR2 YSLEER, per germline. V lost 4 bases, J lost 5 bases, and 7 bases stayed unmatched. The CDR3 DNA reads TGCGCCAGCAGCCTTACACAGGGGTGGGAGACCCAGTACTTC. Protein product: CASSLTQGWETQYF.

This clonotype was seen repeatedly, ten times or more. The chain uses TRBV5-1 and TRBJ2-6; D ambiguous. Between the trimmed V and J ends, which lost 0 bases and 1 base, there was a span of 8 bases. The germline V gene encodes CDR1 SGHRS and CDR2 YFSETQ. The length of the CDR3 is 16 residues. CDR3: CASSLGQVSGANVLTF. CDR3 bases: TGCGCCAGCAGCTTGGGTCAAGTTTCTGGGGCCAACGTCCTGACTTTC.

The gene calls are TRBV6-5 and TRBJ2-3; 9 bases line up with TRBD2. The CDR3 is 16 residues long. The junction had 5 bases not matched to a gene; V was cut back by 4 bases and J by 0 bases. CDR1 and CDR2 (germline): MNHEY, SVGAGI. The CDR3 DNA is TGTGCCAGCAGTTCTGTAGCGGGGGCTAGCACAGATACGCAGTATTTT. Its protein is CASSSVAGASTDTQYF.

The chain uses TRBV7-2 and TRBJ2-2; 12 nucleotides line up with TRBD2. Germline lookup yields CDR1 SGHTA and CDR2 FQGNSA. J was trimmed by 4 bases and V by 4 bases; bases with no gene match: 7. This CDR3 region has 17 residues. CDR3 sequence: CASSYRTSGKGTGELFF. The CDR3 DNA follows: TGTGCCAGCAGCTATCGGACTAGCGGGAAGGGCACCGGGGAGCTGTTTTTT.

This clonotype was found once. This chain connects TRBV29-1 to TRBJ1-4; a weak D match, TRBD1 (5 bases). This CDR3 region has 14 residues. Trimming removed 4 bases from V and 3 bases from J, with 12 bases in between. Germline V lookup: CDR1 SQVTM, CDR2 ANQGSEA. In DNA form, the CDR3 reads TGCAGCGTTGCGGGGGTCCCCTCTAATGAAAAACTGTTTTTT. Amino acid sequence: CSVAGVPSNEKLFF.

This clonotype was found a few times. This chain links TRBV6-1 with TRBJ2-7, with D possibly being TRBD2 (5 bases). The CDR3 spans 13 residues. V was trimmed by 0 bases and J by 3 bases, leaving 6 bases between them. CDR1 MNHNS and CDR2 SASEGT come from the germline V gene. The CDR3: CASSEAAGYEQYF. In nucleotides, the CDR3 is TGTGCCAGCAGTGAAGCGGCGGGCTACGAGCAGTACTTC.

Ten or more counts support this clonotype. V and J are TRBV20-1 and TRBJ2-1, with D possibly being TRBD1 (6 bases). Germline V CDR1 and CDR2: DFQATT, SNEGSKA (reference sequence). CDR3 size: 14 residues. Trimming pared 3 bases from V and 4 bases from J, leaving 13 bases between. CDR3 residues: CSARDSSHYNEQFF. CDR3 nucleotides: TGCAGTGCTAGGGACAGCTCCCATTACAATGAGCAGTTCTTC.